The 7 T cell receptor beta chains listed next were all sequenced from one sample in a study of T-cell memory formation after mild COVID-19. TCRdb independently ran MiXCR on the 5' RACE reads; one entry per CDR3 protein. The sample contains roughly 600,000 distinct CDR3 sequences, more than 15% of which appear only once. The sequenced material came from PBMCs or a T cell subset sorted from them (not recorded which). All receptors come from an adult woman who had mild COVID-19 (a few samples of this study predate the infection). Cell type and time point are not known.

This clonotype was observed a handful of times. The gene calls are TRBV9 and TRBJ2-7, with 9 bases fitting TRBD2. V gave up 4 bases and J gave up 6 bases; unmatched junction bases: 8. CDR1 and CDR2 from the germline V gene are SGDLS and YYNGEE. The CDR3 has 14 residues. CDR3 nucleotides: TGTGCCAGCAGCCTCCGGCTAGCGGGAAGCGAGCAGTACTTC. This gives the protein CASSLRLAGSEQYF.

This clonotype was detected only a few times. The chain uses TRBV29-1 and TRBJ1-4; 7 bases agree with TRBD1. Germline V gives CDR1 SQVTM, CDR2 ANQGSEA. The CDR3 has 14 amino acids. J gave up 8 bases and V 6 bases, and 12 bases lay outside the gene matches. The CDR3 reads CSVLRQGRKEKLFF. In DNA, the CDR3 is TGCAGCGTACTTAGACAGGGAAGGAAAGAAAAACTGTTTTTT.

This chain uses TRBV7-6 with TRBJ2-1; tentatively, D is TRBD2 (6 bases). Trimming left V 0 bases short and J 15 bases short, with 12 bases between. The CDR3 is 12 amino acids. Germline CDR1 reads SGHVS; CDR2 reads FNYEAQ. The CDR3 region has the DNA TGTGCCAGCAGCTTAGCGGGACTTGCAATGTTCTTC. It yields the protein CASSLAGLAMFF.

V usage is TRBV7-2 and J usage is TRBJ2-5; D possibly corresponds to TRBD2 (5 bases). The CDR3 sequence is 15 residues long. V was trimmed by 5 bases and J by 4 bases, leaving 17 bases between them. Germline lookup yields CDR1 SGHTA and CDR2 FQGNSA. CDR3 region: CASSKIRTSGETQYF. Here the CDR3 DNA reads TGTGCCAGCAGCAAAATCCGGACTTCAGGAGAGACCCAGTACTTC.

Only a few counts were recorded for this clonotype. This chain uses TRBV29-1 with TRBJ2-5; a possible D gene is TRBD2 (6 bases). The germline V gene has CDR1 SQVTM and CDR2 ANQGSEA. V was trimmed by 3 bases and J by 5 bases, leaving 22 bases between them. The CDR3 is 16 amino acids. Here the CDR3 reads CSVEKRGAALGETQYF. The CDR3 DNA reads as TGCAGCGTTGAGAAGCGCGGGGCCGCTCTGGGGGAGACCCAGTACTTC.

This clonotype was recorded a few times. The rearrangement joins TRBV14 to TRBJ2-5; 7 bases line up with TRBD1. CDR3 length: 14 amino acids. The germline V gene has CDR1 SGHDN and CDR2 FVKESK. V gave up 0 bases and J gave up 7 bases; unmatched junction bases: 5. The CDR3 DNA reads TGTGCCAGCAGCCAAGATAGGGGGCTTGGGACCCAGTACTTC. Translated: CASSQDRGLGTQYF.

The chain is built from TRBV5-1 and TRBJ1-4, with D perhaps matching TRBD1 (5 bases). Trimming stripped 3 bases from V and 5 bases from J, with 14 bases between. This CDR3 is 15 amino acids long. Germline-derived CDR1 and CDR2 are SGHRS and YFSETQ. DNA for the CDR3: TGCGCCAGCAGCTCTCCCCAGGAGGGGAATGAAAAACTGTTTTTT. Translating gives CASSSPQEGNEKLFF.